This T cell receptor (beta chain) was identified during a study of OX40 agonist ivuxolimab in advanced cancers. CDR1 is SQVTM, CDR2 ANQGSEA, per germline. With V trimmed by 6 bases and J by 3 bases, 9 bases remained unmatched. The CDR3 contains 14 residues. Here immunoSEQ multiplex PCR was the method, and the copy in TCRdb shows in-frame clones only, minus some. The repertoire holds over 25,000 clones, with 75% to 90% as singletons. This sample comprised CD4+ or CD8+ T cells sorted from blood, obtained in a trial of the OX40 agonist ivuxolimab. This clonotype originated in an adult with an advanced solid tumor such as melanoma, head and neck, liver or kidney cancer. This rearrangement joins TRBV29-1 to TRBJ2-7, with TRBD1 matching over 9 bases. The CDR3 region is CSVNLPGQGYEQYF. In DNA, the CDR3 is TGCAGCGTCAACTTACCGGGACAGGGCTACGAGCAGTACTTC.